The 5 T cell receptor beta chains below were found in one sample sequenced in a study of blood T cell repertoires in COVID-19. Profiling relied on immunoSEQ multiplex PCR, and the TCRdb table lists in-frame clones only, not all of them. The table lists 150,000 to 200,000 clones, around 87% of them singletons. The sample comprised peripheral blood. These receptor sequences come from a man aged 35 to 55 with active or convalescent COVID-19.

V usage is TRBV7-8 and J usage is TRBJ1-1, with TRBD1 matching 7 bases. Germline CDR1 is SGHVS and CDR2 is FQNEAQ. V trimming: 5 bases; J trimming: 2 bases; junction bases outside the gene matches: 11. This CDR3 spans 16 amino acids. This chain's CDR3 is CASSPYLRQGNTEAFF. In nucleotides, the CDR3 is TGTGCCAGCAGCCCCTATTTAAGACAGGGAAACACTGAAGCTTTCTTT.

In this sample, this clone turned up a few times. This chain connects TRBV2 to TRBJ2-7, with unresolved D. Trimming took 3 bases from V and 0 from J, leaving 9 bases between them. CDR3 size: 14 residues. Looked up from germline, CDR1 is SNHLY and CDR2 is FYNNEI. CDR3 loop: CASSEFRSSYEQYF. In DNA, the CDR3 is TGTGCCAGCAGTGAGTTTAGAAGCTCCTACGAGCAGTACTTC.

V and J are TRBV7-9 and TRBJ2-1, with TRBD2 matching 14 bases. V shed 5 bases, J shed 6 bases, and the junction held 12 bases outside the gene matches. CDR1 and CDR2 from the germline V gene are SEHNR and FQNEAQ (reference sequence). The CDR3 loop spans 18 amino acids. CDR3 amino acids: CASSPGTSGGLRFNEQFF. Written as DNA, the CDR3 is TGTGCCAGCAGCCCCGGGACTAGCGGGGGTCTGCGGTTCAATGAGCAGTTCTTC.

The chain is built from TRBV13 and TRBJ2-1; 9 nucleotides align to TRBD2. Per the germline V gene, CDR1 is PRHDT and CDR2 is FYEKMQ (reference sequence). The CDR3 length is 15 residues. After removal of 5 bases from V and 3 bases from J, the junction contained 5 bases not matched to a gene. The CDR3 DNA follows: TGTGCCAGCAGCCCTGGGACTAGCAGCTACAATGAGCAGTTCTTC. Translating it yields CASSPGTSSYNEQFF.

The chain links TRBV4-1 to TRBJ1-2, with D tentatively TRBD1 (5 bases). V was trimmed by 2 bases and J by 5 bases, leaving 9 bases between them. Germline loops: CDR1 MGHRA, CDR2 YSYEKL. The CDR3 covers 13 residues. This chain's CDR3 is CASSQIGTYGYTF. The CDR3 nucleotides are TGCGCCAGCAGCCAAATCGGGACTTATGGCTACACCTTC.